This T cell receptor (beta chain) was recovered during a study of post-analysis software for immune sequencing data. Study information: Relapsing-remitting, secondary progressive and progressive-relapsing courses of multiple sclerosis were included. Regarding the study as a whole: When compared against controls, multiple sclerosis patients showed significantly lower normalized Chao1 diversity. Compared with controls, patients had more of about 5 TRBV segments, including TRBV5-6, TRBV5-1 and TRBV20-1.

Unique molecular identifiers featured in each of the TCR beta cDNA libraries. Around 500,000 cDNA molecules were obtained from about 0.98 to 11 million T cells. TCRdb analysed the PCR reads with MiXCR anew, one entry per CDR3 protein. The data show about 820,000 distinct CDR3 sequences, around 50% seen once. V lost 3 bases and J 3 bases, leaving 12 bases between the germline ends. This CDR3 contains 14 residues. CDR1 and CDR2 from the germline V gene are PRHDT and FYEKMQ (reference sequence). As to this clonotype: Antigen: not known.

The sequence came from a girl between 5 and 17 years old with multiple sclerosis. V gene TRBV13 combines with J gene TRBJ2-7; no clear D. Source material: blood. CDR3 coding DNA: TGTGCCAGCAGCTTGGGTCCCAGGAACTACGAGCAGTACTTC. Residues: CASSLGPRNYEQYF.